The 20 T cell receptor beta chains in this list originate from one sample, sequenced in a study of naive and memory T cell subsets listed by TCRdb under 2017. Broader findings and caveats from the paper: A few larger clonotypes were present in naive repertoires, particularly the CD8 repertoires, and these clonotypes were possibly memory cells re-expressing CD45RA.

Their specific antigens are unknown. The method behind the library was UMI-ligation and nested PCR. Sequencing took place on an Illumina MiSeq. An equimolar mix of two oligonucleotides covering both TRBC1 and TRBC2 was used as the beta constant-region primer. Four rounds of PCR were used to amplify ligated cDNA, with nested alpha and beta constant-region primers being used together with the SP2 primer. The raw public data were reprocessed by TCRdb itself: fastp quality trimming at Q25, MiXCR clonotype calling, in-frame beta chains only. Identical CDR3 proteins give one entry, which carries the most common genes and DNA. The sample yields over 130,000 distinct CDR3 sequences; around 21% were counted once. The top ten clonotypes cover about 0.6% of the sample. Material: naive CD8+ T cells from blood. The cell subset or site tag for this specimen amounts to: naive T cells, CD45RA high CD27+. These receptors were taken from a human donor in good health.

This clonotype was recorded a few times. CDR3 residues: CASSNGVAYGYTF. For the CDR3, the DNA is TGTGCCAGCAGCAACGGAGTGGCCTATGGCTACACCTTC. The V and J genes are TRBV28 and TRBJ1-2; the D is unclear. CDR1 MDHEN and CDR2 SYDVKM come from the germline V gene. V was trimmed by 6 bases and J by 4 bases, leaving 12 bases between them. The CDR3 is 13 residues long.

In its sample, this clonotype was seen a few times. The genes are TRBV27 and TRBJ2-1; TRBD2 matches 15 bases. The CDR3 totals 15 residues. The germline V gene encodes CDR1 MNHEY and CDR2 SMNVEV (reference sequence). V shed 3 bases and J 7 bases; nucleotides not matched to a gene: 1. Written as DNA, the CDR3 is TGTGCCAGCAGTTTCGGACTAGCGGGAGGGAATGAGCAGTTCTTC. It codes for CASSFGLAGGNEQFF.

This clonotype showed up just a few times. The genes are TRBV11-1 and TRBJ2-7; no firm D call. The CDR3 extends over 16 amino acids. The V end was cut by 2 bases, the J end by 1 base, with 15 bases between. CDR1 is SGHAT and CDR2 is FQDESV in the germline V gene (reference sequence). The CDR3 here is CASSLFGGYKSYEQYF. The CDR3 DNA follows: TGTGCCAGCAGCTTATTTGGCGGCTACAAGTCCTACGAGCAGTACTTC.

This clonotype was counted at least ten times. This chain joins TRBV30 and TRBJ1-1; D gene unclear. The CDR3 length is 14 residues. The V and J ends lost 0 bases and 3 bases respectively, with 11 bases between them. Germline V gene lookup returns CDR1 GTSNPN and CDR2 SVGIG (reference sequence). CDR3 sequence (DNA): TGTGCCTGGAGTGTACAAACAATCCACACTGAAGCTTTCTTT. Translating it yields CAWSVQTIHTEAFF.

This clonotype has a handful of counts. The V and J genes are TRBV7-8 and TRBJ2-2; 7 nucleotides align to TRBD1. Germline trimming cut 7 bases from V and 3 bases from J; bases unmatched to any gene: 8. The CDR3 is 15 amino acids. The V gene's germline CDR1 is SGHVS and CDR2 FQNEAQ. This CDR3 reads CASTHRTGYTGELFF. CDR3 sequence (DNA): TGTGCCAGCACTCACCGGACAGGTTACACCGGGGAGCTGTTTTTT.

V is TRBV12-3 or TRBV12-4 and J is TRBJ1-5; D may be TRBD1 (6 bases). V lost 3 bases to trimming and J lost 5 bases, with 14 bases between them. The CDR3 runs to 15 residues. CDR3 sequence reads: CASSFAGADYQPQHF. The CDR3 bases are TGTGCCAGCAGTTTTGCAGGGGCCGATTATCAGCCCCAGCATTTT.

The rearrangement uses TRBV5-1 and TRBJ2-7; no definite D call. The CDR3 sequence is 14 residues long. Germline V gives CDR1 SGHRS, CDR2 YFSETQ. The ends were cut back, 7 bases at V and 6 bases at J, with 20 bases in the middle. Here the CDR3 DNA reads TGCGCCAGCCGCGAAGCCGGGTCAGAAGGCGAGCAGTACTTC. Protein: CASREAGSEGEQYF. Together with reference TRBV5-1 and TRBJ2-7, the CDR3 gives the full variable domain: KAGVTQTPRYLIKTRGQQVTLSCSPISGHRSVSWYQQTPGQGLQFLFEYFSETQRNKGNFPGRFSGRQFSNSRSEMNVSTLELGDSALYLCASREAGSEGEQYFGPGTRLTVT.

This chain connects TRBV6-5 to TRBJ1-5, with D unclear. The CDR3 contains 13 residues. Germline lookup yields CDR1 MNHEY and CDR2 SVGAGI. V lost 6 bases, J lost 6 bases, and 12 bases lay in between. CDR3 bases: TGTGCCAGCAGAGACCAGAGTGGTCAGCCCCAGCATTTT. Amino acids: CASRDQSGQPQHF.

This chain uses TRBV7-9 with TRBJ2-5; maybe TRBD2 (6 bases). The CDR3 runs to 14 residues. Germline CDR1 SEHNR, CDR2 FQNEAQ (reference sequence). Trimming removed 6 bases from V and 4 bases from J, with 15 bases in between. CDR3 DNA sequence: TGTGCCAGCAGTCCCCCCGGGGGTCGAGAGACCCAGTACTTC. It specifies CASSPPGGRETQYF.

This clonotype was found a few times. This chain connects TRBV6-6 to TRBJ1-5; 7 bases agree with TRBD1. The CDR3 has 14 residues. The V segment lost 5 bases and the J segment 5 bases; nucleotides outside the gene matches: 6. Germline assignment: CDR1 MNHNY and CDR2 SVGAGI (reference sequence). CDR3 DNA: TGTGCCAGCAGTGAGGACAGGCTCTATCAGCCCCAGCATTTT. This translates into CASSEDRLYQPQHF.

This clonotype has a handful of counts. The rearrangement joins TRBV4-3 to TRBJ2-5, with TRBD1 identical over 9 bases. Germline V gives CDR1 LGHNA, CDR2 YSLEER. This CDR3 has 14 residues. V shed 2 bases and J 4 bases; nucleotides not matched to a gene: 2. This CDR3 is CASSQRQGGETQYF. The CDR3 bases are TGCGCCAGCAGCCAAAGACAGGGGGGAGAGACCCAGTACTTC.

The chain joins TRBV9 to TRBJ2-4; TRBD2 aligns across 7 bases. With V trimmed by 4 bases and J by 11 bases, 9 bases remained unmatched. The germline CDR1 and CDR2 sequences are SGDLS and YYNGEE. The CDR3 sequence is 13 residues long. CDR3 sequence reads: CASSPRTSLVQYF. CDR3 DNA: TGTGCCAGCAGCCCCAGGACTAGTCTAGTTCAGTACTTC.

The rearrangement links TRBV28 to TRBJ2-1; no reliable D call. V lost 6 bases and J 9 bases, leaving 12 bases between the germline ends. Germline V gene data show CDR1 as MDHEN and CDR2 as SYDVKM. The CDR3 is made up of 12 amino acids. CDR3 loop: CASSPPMLEQFF. The CDR3 DNA is TGTGCCAGCAGCCCACCTATGCTTGAGCAGTTCTTC. The variable domain in full, completed from reference TRBV28 and TRBJ2-1, reads DVKVTQSSRYLVKRTGEKVFLECVQDMDHENMFWYRQDPGLGLRLIYFSYDVKMKEKGDIPEGYSVSREKKERFSLILESASTNQTSMYLCASSPPMLEQFFGPGTRLTVL.

This chain uses TRBV12-3 or TRBV12-4 with TRBJ2-5, with D possibly matching TRBD2 (5 bases). V gave up 5 bases and J gave up 3 bases, with 7 bases separating them. The length of the CDR3 is 12 residues. The CDR3 region has the DNA TGTGCCAGCAGTCAGAGGGAAGAGACCCAGTACTTC. Translated: CASSQREETQYF.

This clonotype has just a few counts. The chain uses TRBV13 and TRBJ2-5; D may be TRBD1 (6 bases). Trimming removed 4 bases at V and 5 bases at J, with 14 bases between. This CDR3 is 14 amino acids long. The germline V gene encodes CDR1 PRHDT and CDR2 FYEKMQ (reference sequence). DNA for the CDR3: TGTGCCAGCAGCTCAGGGGCTAGGACGGAGACCCAGTACTTC. Translating it yields CASSSGARTETQYF.

The CDR3 DNA reads as TGTGCCAGCAGTGATCTAGCGAGAGGCTCCTACGAGCAGTACTTC. It codes for CASSDLARGSYEQYF. The J gene is TRBJ2-7, the V gene TRBV7-6; possibly TRBD2 for D (6 bases). Germline CDR1 and CDR2: SGHVS and FNYEAQ. This CDR3 contains 15 residues. Trimming cost V 6 bases and J 0 bases, with 15 bases left between them.

Only a few counts were recorded for this clonotype. This chain connects TRBV29-1 to TRBJ2-2, with 7 bases lining up with TRBD1. V lost 7 bases, J lost 1 base, and 6 bases stayed unmatched. The CDR3 totals 14 residues. Germline loops: CDR1 SQVTM, CDR2 ANQGSEA. The CDR3 nucleotides read TGCAGCGCAGGGGGAGCCATGAACACCGGGGAGCTGTTTTTT. Its protein is CSAGGAMNTGELFF.

The count of this clonotype is one. The CDR3 protein is CASSRRPWDSELTQPQHF. The CDR3 bases are TGCGCCAGCAGCCGCAGACCTTGGGATAGTGAATTGACTCAGCCCCAGCATTTT. V and J are TRBV4-3 and TRBJ1-5; D unclear. This CDR3 spans 18 amino acids. Germline-derived CDR1 and CDR2 are LGHNA and YSLEER. Trimming removed 4 bases from V and 6 bases from J, with 25 bases in between.

This clonotype was seen a handful of times. This chain joins TRBV4-1 and TRBJ2-1, with no clear D. In germline, CDR1 is MGHRA, CDR2 YSYEKL. CDR3 size: 17 residues. V was clipped by 0 bases and J by 4 bases, with 16 bases between them. In nucleotides, the CDR3 is TGCGCCAGCAGCCAAGATTTAGGCGTCGGAGCTTACAATGAGCAGTTCTTC. Its translation is CASSQDLGVGAYNEQFF.

The V and J genes are TRBV6-6 and TRBJ2-7; D is possibly TRBD2 (7 bases). V was trimmed by 0 bases and J by 3 bases, leaving 12 bases between them. CDR1 is MNHNY and CDR2 is SVGAGI in the germline V gene (reference sequence). The CDR3 sequence is 15 residues long. The CDR3 sequence: CASSYSAGAVYEQYF. CDR3 DNA sequence: TGTGCCAGCAGTTACTCTGCGGGGGCGGTCTACGAGCAGTACTTC.